A single sample gave rise to the 8 T cell receptor beta chains below, sequenced in a study of graft-versus-host responses after intestinal transplantation (dated by TCRdb to the early 2020s). Libraries were made using the immunoSEQ multiplex PCR assay. In its TCRdb copy, this immuneACCESS table keeps in-frame sequences only and misses some clones. Where compared with another copy, unresolved V genes explain less than half of these, and the others have no known cause. The table for this sample lists about 45,000 clones; around nine tenths of them were counted only once. The ten top clones hold 3.5% to 5% of the sample. The material was PBMCs, obtained 524 days after transplant. The receptors were sampled from a human patient who received an intestinal transplant, so some T cells may come from the graft donor.

The V and J genes are TRBV18 and TRBJ2-1; 7 bases match TRBD1. The CDR3 consists of 14 residues. CDR1 is KGHSH, CDR2 LQKENI, per germline. J was trimmed by 5 bases and V by 3 bases; bases with no gene match: 4. The CDR3 sequence is CASSPNRGHNEQFF. The CDR3 DNA follows: TGTGCCAGCTCACCCAACAGGGGACACAATGAGCAGTTCTTC.

This clone turned up a few times. The chain employs TRBV9 and TRBJ1-5, with a weak D call TRBD1 (6 bases). V was cut by 0 bases and J by 4 bases, with 8 bases left in between. The CDR3 is 14 residues long. Germline V gives CDR1 SGDLS, CDR2 YYNGEE. DNA for the CDR3: TGTGCCAGCAGCGTAGAAGGGGGGAATCAGCCCCAGCATTTT. Its protein product is CASSVEGGNQPQHF.

V is TRBV28 and J is TRBJ1-5, with TRBD1 identical over 8 bases. The CDR3 has 13 residues. Germline CDR1 reads MDHEN; CDR2 reads SYDVKM. After removal of 7 bases from V and 8 bases from J, the junction contained 7 bases not matched to a gene. The CDR3 here is CASTPGGIEPQHF. In DNA, the CDR3 is TGTGCCAGCACCCCAGGGGGCATTGAGCCCCAGCATTTT.

The V and J genes are TRBV27 and TRBJ2-1; 12 nucleotides line up with TRBD1. The CDR3 runs 18 residues. V shed 5 bases and J 1 base; nucleotides not matched to a gene: 9. Germline V lookup: CDR1 MNHEY, CDR2 SMNVEV (reference sequence). CDR3 DNA: TGTGCCAGCAGTCCGACCGGGACAGGGGGCGCGTCCTACAATGAGCAGTTCTTC. This translates into CASSPTGTGGASYNEQFF.

The V call is TRBV5-4, the J call TRBJ1-5; 7 bases align to TRBD1. Per germline, CDR1 SGHNT and CDR2 YYREEE (reference sequence). After removal of 2 bases from V and 2 bases from J, the junction contained 7 bases not matched to a gene. The CDR3 sequence is 16 residues long. The chain's CDR3 is CASSFEGARGNQPQHF. CDR3 coding DNA: TGTGCCAGCAGCTTCGAGGGGGCGCGGGGCAATCAGCCCCAGCATTTT.

The chain carries TRBV11-1 and TRBJ2-1, with D possibly being TRBD1 (6 bases). The germline V gene encodes CDR1 SGHAT and CDR2 FQDESV (reference sequence). CDR3 length: 15 residues. The V gene lost 5 bases and the J gene lost 2 bases, with 13 bases spanning the gap. The CDR3 DNA is TGTGCCAGCAGCCCCGGGACAAACACCTACAATGAGCAGTTCTTC. Protein sequence: CASSPGTNTYNEQFF.

J is TRBJ1-1 and V is TRBV10-3; no firm D call. Germline CDR1 ENHRY, CDR2 SYGVKD. The CDR3 has 14 residues. Trimming shortened V by 8 bases and J by 2 bases, and 15 bases separated the two germline ends. The chain's CDR3 is CAISLGGRNTEAFF. The CDR3 bases are TGTGCCATCTCGCTCGGCGGGAGAAACACTGAAGCTTTCTTT.

The chain couples TRBV6-9 to TRBJ1-5, with D possibly being TRBD1 (5 bases). Germline CDR1 and CDR2: MNHGY and SVAAGI. The CDR3 covers 16 residues. V was shortened by 6 bases and J by 1 base, with 16 bases between the two germline ends. The chain's CDR3 is CASSYRPQGSNQPQHF. CDR3 bases: TGTGCCAGCAGCTACCGCCCGCAGGGCAGCAATCAGCCCCAGCATTTT.